The 9 T cell receptor beta chains below all came from one sample that was sequenced in a study of blood T cells in healthy people across ages. Primers used in a second PCR of about 7 to 12 cycles were a sample-barcoded 5' primer and a J-beta primer mix. TCRdb reprocessed the 5' RACE reads via MiXCR and lists one record per CDR3 protein. Here the sample spans about 570,000 distinct CDR3 sequences, about 25% being singletons. The sequenced sample consisted of blood. The receptors originated from a woman in her 70s in good health.

The genes are TRBV29-1 and TRBJ1-2, with a possible D match to TRBD1 (5 bases). CDR3 length: 13 amino acids. Trimming cost V 6 bases and J 3 bases, with 14 bases left between them. CDR1 and CDR2 from the germline V gene are SQVTM and ANQGSEA. CDR3 DNA: TGCAGCGTGAAGCGGGGCGCCGACTATGGCTACACCTTC. Translating gives CSVKRGADYGYTF.

This clonotype showed up just a few times. This rearrangement joins TRBV6-2 or TRBV6-3 to TRBJ2-3, with 10 bases fitting TRBD2. The CDR3 is 15 amino acids. The trim removed 4 bases at V and 6 bases at J, leaving 7 bases unmatched. The germline V gene encodes CDR1 MNHEY and CDR2 SVGEGT. CDR3 sequence (DNA): TGTGCCAGCAGTTCTGTGGGACTAGCGAGGGATACGCAGTATTTT. Translation: CASSSVGLARDTQYF.

This clonotype was detected only a few times. The chain has TRBV20-1 and TRBJ1-5; D not resolved. The length of the CDR3 is 17 residues. Germline CDR1 DFQATT, CDR2 SNEGSKA (reference sequence). V lost 0 bases to trimming and J lost 4 bases, with 19 bases between them. The DNA for the CDR3 is TGCAGTGCTAGAGATGAGACGACAACGGCAGTAAATCAGCCCCAGCATTTT. It specifies CSARDETTTAVNQPQHF.

V gene TRBV6-1 combines with J gene TRBJ2-3, with 12 positions matching TRBD2. CDR3 size: 15 residues. The V and J ends lost 8 bases and 1 base, in that order; junction bases with no gene match: 4. The germline V gene has CDR1 MNHNS and CDR2 SASEGT. CDR3 amino acids: CASGSSGGGTDTQYF. DNA of the CDR3: TGTGCCAGCGGATCTAGCGGGGGGGGCACAGATACGCAGTATTTT.

This chain uses TRBV4-2 with TRBJ2-3, with 7 bases matching TRBD2. The J segment lost 5 bases and the V segment lost 0 bases, leaving 20 bases of the junction unmatched. Germline values: CDR1 LGHNA, CDR2 YNFKEQ. This CDR3 contains 20 residues. The CDR3 nucleotides read TGTGCCAGCAGCCAAGATCAAAGGGCCTCCTCGGCTGGGGGGGTAGATACGCAGTATTTT. It translates to CASSQDQRASSAGGVDTQYF.

The chain has TRBV6-2 or TRBV6-3 and TRBJ1-5; TRBD1 is a possible D gene (6 bases). V lost 5 bases and J lost 0, with 11 bases in between. The CDR3 sequence is 15 residues long. Germline CDR1 reads MNHEY; CDR2 reads SVGEGT. CDR3 amino acids: CASSRTASSNQPQHF. In DNA form, the CDR3 reads TGTGCCAGCAGTCGGACAGCATCTAGCAATCAGCCCCAGCATTTT.

This clonotype was found a few times. The chain employs TRBV5-1 and TRBJ2-7; 8 positions match TRBD2. The CDR3 is made up of 16 amino acids. V gave up 5 bases and J gave up 1 base; unmatched junction bases: 11. Germline V lookup: CDR1 SGHRS, CDR2 YFSETQ. CDR3 DNA: TGCGCCAGCAGTGGCGGGGGGAACCCTGTTTCCTACGAGCAGTACTTC. Residues: CASSGGGNPVSYEQYF.

This chain links TRBV29-1 with TRBJ2-5; TRBD2 agrees at 9 bases. The end of the DNA is better explained by TRBJ2-7, so the J call may be wrong. Germline CDR1 SQVTM, CDR2 ANQGSEA. CDR3 length equals 14 residues. CDR3 in DNA: TGCAGCGTTGGTTGGGCGGGGGGGCCCTACGAGCAGTACTTC. Protein product: CSVGWAGGPYEQYF.

The chain links TRBV5-1 to TRBJ1-1; TRBD1 might be the D (5 bases). This CDR3 has 13 residues. Germline V gene lookup returns CDR1 SGHRS and CDR2 YFSETQ. Trimming cost V 6 bases and J 1 base, with 10 bases left between them. Here the CDR3 reads CASKRDWNTEAFF. CDR3 bases: TGCGCCAGCAAGAGGGACTGGAACACTGAAGCTTTCTTT.